This entry features one T cell receptor beta chain sequence. Its antigen is undetermined. V was shortened by 5 bases and J by 6 bases, with 14 bases between the two germline ends. In germline, CDR1 is SGHAT, CDR2 FQNNGV. This CDR3 has 14 residues. Sequenced material consisted of expressed TCRB transcripts (all of the isolated RNA was reverse transcribed). Clones were read by immunoSEQ multiplex PCR, and TCRdb kept only the in-frame ones, dropping some. The sample holds approximately 170,000 clones, almost 8% seen once. The sample originates from a study of beta chain features in type 1 diabetes. Findings and limits, study-wide: Shortening of TCRB CDR3s, moderate but significant, appeared in all four CD4+ subsets of Type 1 diabetes patients.

The TCR sequence derives from a man younger than 35 with type 1 diabetes. The rearrangement joins TRBV11-2 to TRBJ2-4, with TRBD1 as a possible D gene (6 bases). The sample taken for sequencing was central memory CD4+ T cells from blood. Here the CDR3 DNA reads TGTGCCAGCAGCACCCCTTCACAGGGAAACATTCAGTACTTC. Its translation is CASSTPSQGNIQYF.